A selection of T cell receptor beta chains follows, all from one sample in a study of cytomegalovirus exposure and HLA in healthy donors. TCRdb's table, derived via immunoSEQ multiplex PCR, lists solely in-frame clones and lacks some. Among tens of thousands of clones listed, around 95% were seen once. Sequenced material: PBMCs. The receptors derive from a man between 18 and 35 years old in good health and CMV-seronegative. The CDR3 runs from the conserved cysteine through the conserved F or W. Fields, in order: clone size, V gene, J gene, D gene, CDR3 protein, CDR3 DNA. The D gene is left open where the match is weak. Size tells how often a clone was seen (once, few, many) or the class of an expanded clone, and some rows leave it out.

>NA|TRBV4-1|TRBJ1-3|NA
CASSQGGGTGNTIYF
TGCGCCAGCAGCCAAGGAGGGGGAACAGGAAACACCATATATTTT
>NA|TRBV4-1|TRBJ2-7|NA
CASSQDWQVSYEQYF
TGCGCCAGCAGCCAAGATTGGCAAGTCTCCTACGAGCAGTACTTC
>NA|TRBV5-1|TRBJ1-2|NA
CASRSSQTVLGYTF
TGCGCCAGCCGTTCCTCTCAAACAGTTCTTGGCTACACCTTC
>NA|TRBV5-1|TRBJ2-1|TRBD1
CASSLKVTGGGYNEQFF
TGCGCCAGCAGCTTGAAGGTAACAGGGGGCGGCTACAATGAGCAGTTCTTC
>NA|TRBV7-8|TRBJ2-7|NA
CASSFGGSREQYF
TGTGCCAGCAGCTTTGGCGGTTCGCGTGAGCAGTACTTC
>NA|TRBV19|TRBJ1-4|NA
CASSIGTANEKLFF
TGTGCCAGTAGTATAGGGACAGCTAATGAAAAACTGTTTTTT
>few|TRBV7-7|TRBJ1-3|TRBD1
CASSLGQGSGNTIYF
TGTGCCAGCAGCTTAGGACAGGGGTCTGGAAACACCATATATTTT
>NA|TRBV4-1|TRBJ1-2|NA
CASSQDGVGGGGYTF
TGCGCCAGCAGCCAAGATGGGGTCGGTGGGGGCGGCTACACCTTC
>NA|TRBV27|TRBJ2-7|TRBD1
CASGGQPNYEQYF
TGTGCCAGCGGGGGACAGCCAAACTACGAGCAGTACTTC
>NA|TRBV28|TRBJ1-1|NA
CASSLPWGGSGTEAFF
TGTGCCAGCAGTCTCCCCTGGGGAGGGTCGGGCACTGAAGCTTTCTTT
>once|TRBV30|TRBJ2-5|NA
CAWSDDGQEIQYF
TGTGCCTGGAGCGACGACGGACAAGAGATCCAGTACTTC
>NA|TRBV6-5|TRBJ2-3|NA
CASSYLGGSPSDTQYF
TGTGCCAGCAGTTACCTCGGCGGGTCACCCTCGGATACGCAGTATTTT
>once|TRBV5-1|TRBJ2-5|TRBD1
CASSSGQRYQETQYF
TGCGCCAGCAGCTCGGGACAGAGGTACCAAGAGACCCAGTACTTC
>NA|TRBV29-1|TRBJ1-1|NA
CSVGSAGPGTEAFF
TGCAGCGTTGGCTCGGCGGGGCCCGGCACTGAAGCTTTCTTT
>NA|TRBV19|TRBJ1-5|NA
CASRVLNQPQHF
TGTGCCAGCAGGGTTCTCAATCAGCCCCAGCATTTT
>NA|TRBV28|TRBJ1-5|TRBD1
CASSPGTAFNQPQHF
TGTGCCAGCAGCCCCGGGACAGCCTTTAATCAGCCCCAGCATTTT
>NA|TRBV28|TRBJ2-1|TRBD2
CASFPGTSGGNEQFF
TGTGCCAGCTTCCCCGGGACTAGCGGGGGCAATGAGCAGTTCTTC
>NA|TRBV5-8|TRBJ2-3|NA
CASSPRDQLVDTQYF
TGTGCCAGCAGCCCGAGGGATCAGCTAGTAGATACGCAGTATTTT
>NA|TRBV5-1|TRBJ2-3|TRBD2
CASSATGTRKSTDTQYF
TGCGCCAGCAGCGCGACCGGGACTAGAAAAAGCACAGATACGCAGTATTTT
>NA|TRBV21-1|TRBJ1-1|NA
CASSTIPRVLTEAFF
TGTGCCAGCAGCACTATCCCTCGGGTCCTCACTGAAGCTTTCTTT
>once|TRBV28|TRBJ2-7|TRBD2
CASGLADSYEQYF
TGTGCCAGCGGTCTAGCGGACTCCTACGAGCAGTACTTC
>NA|TRBV9|TRBJ1-5|NA
CASTNGQPQHF
TGTGCCAGCACCAACGGGCAGCCCCAGCATTTT
>NA|TRBV5-1|TRBJ2-2|TRBD1
CASSLPGTGDTGELFF
TGCGCCAGCAGCTTACCCGGGACAGGGGACACCGGGGAGCTGTTTTTT
>NA|TRBV9|TRBJ2-2|NA
CASSVGGGGSSNTGELFF
TGTGCCAGCAGCGTAGGAGGGGGGGGTAGTTCGAACACCGGGGAGCTGTTTTTT